A single sample is the source of the 27 T cell receptor beta chains below, sequenced in a study of shared clonotypes between healthy human individuals. Naive CD8 cells lacked CD45RO and underwent positive selection for CCR7, leaving out terminally differentiated effector memory CD45RA+ cells. Some clones are missing from TCRdb's copy, which holds only in-frame ones; the method was immunoSEQ multiplex PCR. This table has about 1.9 million clones, just under 95% appearing once. Sample: naive CD8+ T cells from PBMCs. All receptors derive from a man aged 18-30 years in good health. Some clones in this sample may be carry-over from other donors' samples.

This clone appeared a few times. Other DNA sequences in this sample translate to the same CDR3. This sequence joins TRBV7-9 and TRBJ1-1, with 9 bases identical to TRBD1. This CDR3 region has 15 residues. With V trimmed by 3 bases and J by 0 bases, 2 bases remained unmatched. The germline V gene encodes CDR1 SEHNR and CDR2 FQNEAQ (reference sequence). CDR3 amino acids: CASSLGQGLNTEAFF. The DNA of the CDR3 is TGTGCCAGCAGCTTGGGACAGGGTTTGAACACTGAAGCTTTCTTT.

The chain combines TRBV27 with TRBJ2-1; D is possibly TRBD1 or TRBD2 (5 bases each). V lost 1 base and J lost 0, with 10 bases in between. The germline CDR1 and CDR2 sequences are MNHEY and SMNVEV (reference sequence). The CDR3 totals 16 residues. The CDR3, as DNA: TGTGCCAGCAGTTTATTTGGGACCAGCTCCTACAATGAGCAGTTCTTC. It translates to CASSLFGTSSYNEQFF.

The gene calls are TRBV28 and TRBJ2-5; D perhaps matches TRBD2 (6 bases). Trimming removed 4 bases from V and 6 bases from J, with 21 bases in between. CDR3 length: 16 amino acids. Germline V gene sequence: CDR1 MDHEN, CDR2 SYDVKM. The CDR3 spells CASSSYLAAGRQTQYF. The CDR3 DNA reads as TGTGCCAGCAGTTCTTACTTAGCGGCGGGACGCCAGACCCAGTACTTC.

This clone was detected only once. The chain has TRBV28 and TRBJ1-1; D unresolved. V lost 3 bases, J lost 1 base, and 12 bases lay in between. Per germline, CDR1 MDHEN and CDR2 SYDVKM. This CDR3 has 15 residues. CDR3 residues: CASSFEHRGNTEAFF. The CDR3 DNA follows: TGTGCCAGCAGTTTCGAACATCGGGGGAACACTGAAGCTTTCTTT. The whole variable domain, filled in from reference TRBV28 and TRBJ1-1, reads DVKVTQSSRYLVKRTGEKVFLECVQDMDHENMFWYRQDPGLGLRLIYFSYDVKMKEKGDIPEGYSVSREKKERFSLILESASTNQTSMYLCASSFEHRGNTEAFFGQGTRLTVV.

The chain links TRBV5-4 to TRBJ2-2, with no clear D. The V gene's germline CDR1 is SGHNT and CDR2 YYREEE (reference sequence). The CDR3 has 12 amino acids. Trimming shortened V by 7 bases and J by 1 base, and 5 bases separated the two germline ends. CDR3: CASLGNTGELFF. The CDR3, as DNA: TGTGCCAGCCTCGGGAACACCGGGGAGCTGTTTTTT.

V and J are TRBV9 and TRBJ2-7; D not certain. V was cut by 0 bases and J by 6 bases, with 10 bases left in between. CDR1 and CDR2 (germline): SGDLS, YYNGEE. CDR3 size: 13 residues. The CDR3 nucleotides are TGTGCCAGCAGCGTAGGCTGGAAAACCGAGCAGTACTTC. As protein: CASSVGWKTEQYF.

This sequence joins TRBV5-6 and TRBJ1-1, with D unclear. Per the germline V gene, CDR1 is SGHDT and CDR2 is YYEEEE. V gave up 3 bases and J gave up 7 bases, with 10 bases separating them. The length of the CDR3 is 12 residues. DNA of the CDR3: TGTGCCAGCAGCTGGGGTTCCGGTGAAGCTTTCTTT. Its protein product is CASSWGSGEAFF.

The chain carries TRBV27 and TRBJ2-3; TRBD2 is a possible D gene (5 bases). Germline CDR1 is MNHEY and CDR2 is SMNVEV (reference sequence). The CDR3 runs 17 residues. V was shortened by 1 base and J by 0 bases, with 14 bases between the two germline ends. The DNA of the CDR3 is TGTGCCAGCAGTTTATTTCCCCTAGCCTCTAGCACAGATACGCAGTATTTT. Translated, it gives CASSLFPLASSTDTQYF.

The chain carries TRBV2 and TRBJ2-7; D gene uncertain. Germline V CDR1 and CDR2: SNHLY, FYNNEI. The CDR3 consists of 16 residues. Between the trimmed V and J ends, which lost 3 bases and 5 bases, there was a span of 20 bases. The CDR3 DNA is TGTGCCAGCAGTGACTTCCCGGACGTCAATGGCGACGAGCAGTACTTC. It codes for CASSDFPDVNGDEQYF.

The genes are TRBV27 and TRBJ2-1; 13 nucleotides agree with TRBD2. The CDR3 extends over 16 amino acids. J gave up 8 bases and V 7 bases, and 11 bases lay outside the gene matches. Per the germline V gene, CDR1 is MNHEY and CDR2 is SMNVEV (reference sequence). CDR3 sequence (DNA): TGTGCCAGCACCATACTAGCGGGAGGGCCTATCGATGAGCAGTTCTTC. This encodes CASTILAGGPIDEQFF.

V and J are TRBV7-7 and TRBJ2-2; TRBD1 matches 9 bases. Per the germline V gene, CDR1 is SSHAT and CDR2 is FNYEAQ (reference sequence). The CDR3 extends over 15 amino acids. J gave up 6 bases and V 5 bases, and 7 bases lay outside the gene matches. The CDR3 DNA reads TGTGCCAGCAGCGTGGGACAGGGCATCTCCGGGGAGCTGTTTTTT. This codes for CASSVGQGISGELFF. The whole variable domain, remainder taken from reference TRBV7-7 and TRBJ2-2, is GAGVSQSPRYKVTKRGQDVTLRCDPISSHATLYWYQQALGQGPEFLTYFNYEAQPDKSGLPSDRFSAERPEGSISTLTIQRTEQRDSAMYRCASSVGQGISGELFFGEGSRLTVL.

The rearrangement uses TRBV9 and TRBJ2-7; 7 bases fit TRBD1. The CDR3 runs 13 residues. The J segment lost 12 bases and the V segment lost 4 bases, leaving 13 bases of the junction unmatched. Germline assignment: CDR1 SGDLS and CDR2 YYNGEE. In nucleotides, the CDR3 is TGTGCCAGCAGCCCTGGGAGACAGGGAATTCTGTACTTC. Translation gives CASSPGRQGILYF.

The chain employs TRBV9 and TRBJ2-5; 9 nucleotides align to TRBD2. The CDR3 loop spans 13 amino acids. Germline V gives CDR1 SGDLS, CDR2 YYNGEE. J was trimmed by 10 bases and V by 5 bases; bases with no gene match: 9. CDR3 region: CASSAGGDRDQYF. The CDR3 bases are TGTGCCAGCAGTGCGGGAGGGGATAGAGACCAGTACTTC.

The chain carries TRBV5-1 and TRBJ2-1, with D possibly being TRBD1 or TRBD2 (5 bases each). Germline V CDR1 and CDR2: SGHRS, YFSETQ. This CDR3 region has 17 residues. The ends were cut back, 0 bases at V and 2 bases at J, with 15 bases in the middle. The CDR3 DNA reads as TGCGCCAGCAGCTTGGGGGGACGGACGCCGACCTACAATGAGCAGTTCTTC. It encodes CASSLGGRTPTYNEQFF. Variable domain in full (rest from reference TRBV5-1 and TRBJ2-1): KAGVTQTPRYLIKTRGQQVTLSCSPISGHRSVSWYQQTPGQGLQFLFEYFSETQRNKGNFPGRFSGRQFSNSRSEMNVSTLELGDSALYLCASSLGGRTPTYNEQFFGPGTRLTVL.

V is TRBV7-2 and J is TRBJ2-2; D is ambiguous. Germline loops: CDR1 SGHTA, CDR2 FQGNSA. V gave up 3 bases and J gave up 6 bases, with 8 bases separating them. CDR3 length: 13 amino acids. Written as DNA, the CDR3 is TGTGCCAGCAGCTTGATAGACCCCGGGGAGCTGTTTTTT. Encoded protein: CASSLIDPGELFF.

This clone was recorded only once. The gene calls are TRBV7-9 and TRBJ2-6, with 9 bases lining up with TRBD1. CDR1 and CDR2 (germline): SEHNR, FQNEAQ (reference sequence). J gave up 4 bases and V 7 bases, and 11 bases lay outside the gene matches. The CDR3 runs to 17 residues. The CDR3 sequence is CASNGDRESTGANVLTF. The CDR3 bases are TGTGCCAGCAACGGGGACAGGGAATCGACGGGGGCCAACGTCCTGACTTTC. Full variable domain (rest looked up from reference TRBV7-9 and TRBJ2-6): DTGVSQNPRHKITKRGQNVTFRCDPISEHNRLYWYRQTLGQGPEFLTYFQNEAQLEKSRLLSDRFSAERPKGSFSTLEIQRTEQGDSAMYLCASNGDRESTGANVLTFGAGSRLTVL.

The rearrangement joins TRBV28 to TRBJ2-7, with TRBD1 matching over 7 bases. CDR1 MDHEN and CDR2 SYDVKM come from the germline V gene. The CDR3 spans 15 residues. V shed 4 bases, J shed 0 bases, and the junction held 6 bases outside the gene matches. The CDR3 nucleotides read TGTGCCAGCAGTTGGACAGGCGACCACTCCTACGAGCAGTACTTC. Amino acids: CASSWTGDHSYEQYF.

The J gene is TRBJ2-1, the V gene TRBV28; 10 nucleotides align to TRBD2. Trimming took 6 bases from V and 2 from J; bases not matched to a gene: 7. CDR3 length: 16 amino acids. The germline V gene has CDR1 MDHEN and CDR2 SYDVKM. CDR3 sequence reads: CASSPTLAGAYNEQFF. In nucleotides, the CDR3 is TGTGCCAGCAGCCCAACCCTAGCGGGGGCCTACAATGAGCAGTTCTTC.

The chain has TRBV6-5 and TRBJ2-4, with D possibly matching TRBD2 (5 bases). V gave up 6 bases and J gave up 0 bases, with 12 bases separating them. Germline CDR1 is MNHEY and CDR2 is SVGAGI. CDR3 length: 15 residues. The chain's CDR3 is CASREDSRAKNIQYF. The CDR3 coding sequence is TGTGCCAGCAGGGAGGACTCCAGAGCCAAAAACATTCAGTACTTC.

The CDR3 reads CASSEGQGSGEKLFF. The CDR3 nucleotides are TGTGCCAGCAGTGAGGGACAGGGAAGTGGTGAAAAACTGTTTTTT. The chain uses TRBV25-1 and TRBJ1-4; TRBD1 aligns across 9 bases. The V and J ends lost 3 bases and 7 bases, in that order; junction bases with no gene match: 6. The CDR3 contains 15 residues. Germline assignment: CDR1 MGHDK and CDR2 SYGVNS.

CDR3 in amino acids: CASSQSTGGAYEQYF. CDR3 DNA sequence: TGCGCCAGCAGCCAATCTACAGGGGGGGCCTACGAGCAGTACTTC. The V gene is TRBV4-1, the J gene TRBJ2-7, with D possibly matching TRBD1 (8 bases). Per germline, CDR1 MGHRA and CDR2 YSYEKL. Trimming removed 2 bases from V and 2 bases from J, with 13 bases in between. The CDR3 is 15 amino acids.

V gene TRBV5-1 combines with J gene TRBJ1-1, with TRBD1 as a possible D gene (5 bases). CDR1 is SGHRS, CDR2 YFSETQ, per germline. V shed 10 bases and J shed 1 base, with 17 bases lying between them. The CDR3 is 14 amino acids. This chain's CDR3 is CARPPGTPNTEAFF. The CDR3 region has the DNA TGCGCCCGACCCCCTGGGACGCCGAACACTGAAGCTTTCTTT.

The chain carries TRBV7-9 and TRBJ2-3; a weak D match, TRBD1 (6 bases). The CDR3 is made up of 13 amino acids. Looked up from germline, CDR1 is SEHNR and CDR2 is FQNEAQ (reference sequence). The ends were cut back, 6 bases at V and 5 bases at J, with 12 bases in the middle. The CDR3 DNA reads TGTGCCAGCAGTTACATGGACAGAGATACGCAGTATTTT. Residues: CASSYMDRDTQYF.

The CDR3 DNA reads as TGTGCCAGCAGCTTAGGATCAAGCGGAGAGTACGAGCAGTACTTC. Translated, it gives CASSLGSSGEYEQYF. The V gene is TRBV13, the J gene TRBJ2-7; TRBD2 is a possible D gene (5 bases). V shed 0 bases and J shed 4 bases, with 13 bases lying between them. The CDR3 spans 15 residues. CDR1 and CDR2 (germline): PRHDT, FYEKMQ (reference sequence).

As DNA, the CDR3 is TGTGCCAGCAGTACTCGGGACCCCCTATACAATGAGCAGTTCTTC. Encoded protein: CASSTRDPLYNEQFF. This sequence joins TRBV27 and TRBJ2-1; the D call may be TRBD1 or TRBD2 (5 bases each). V was trimmed by 5 bases and J by 4 bases, leaving 15 bases between them. CDR3 length: 15 amino acids. Germline assignment: CDR1 MNHEY and CDR2 SMNVEV (reference sequence).

V gene TRBV11-3 combines with J gene TRBJ1-2; TRBD1 is a possible D gene (6 bases). This CDR3 comprises 15 residues. V shed 6 bases and J shed 4 bases, with 18 bases lying between them. Per the germline V gene, CDR1 is SGHNT and CDR2 is YENEEA. The CDR3, as DNA: TGTGCCAGCAGGAGTCCTGGGGGGGCGGTCTATGGCTACACCTTC. Residues: CASRSPGGAVYGYTF.

This chain joins TRBV9 and TRBJ2-5; no clear D. V was trimmed by 7 bases and J by 5 bases, leaving 15 bases between them. The CDR3 is made up of 13 amino acids. In germline, CDR1 is SGDLS, CDR2 YYNGEE. CDR3 amino acids: CASSHPLMETQYF. CDR3 DNA: TGTGCCAGCTCCCACCCCCTTATGGAGACCCAGTACTTC.